A selection of T cell receptor beta chains follows, all from one sample in a study of T cells after yellow fever vaccination. TCRdb analysed the 5' RACE reads with MiXCR anew, one entry per CDR3 protein. The sample records hundreds of thousands of distinct CDR3 sequences, about 19% being singletons. This material consisted of PBMCs, taken 15 days after the yellow fever booster vaccination. The receptor set was obtained from a man younger than 40 who received the YFV17D yellow fever vaccine. CDR3s include the opening cysteine and the closing phenylalanine or tryptophan. D genes are given only for firm matches. A row's size may be missing; if present it is once, few, many or a size class.

D: -
size: -
J: TRBJ1-5
V: TRBV6-2/TRBV6-3
DNA: TGTGCCGATAACAGGGTGGGGGCCAATCAGCCCCAGCATTTT
CDR3: CADNRVGANQPQHF

D: TRBD2
size: -
J: TRBJ2-3
V: TRBV15
DNA: TGTGCCACCAGCAGAGCTCCTAGCGGATATAAGGATACGCAGTATTTT
CDR3: CATSRAPSGYKDTQYF

D: -
size: few
J: TRBJ2-5
V: TRBV6-1
DNA: TGTGCCAGCAGCACGGGGTTCAGGACGGAGACCCAGTACTTC
CDR3: CASSTGFRTETQYF

D: TRBD1
size: few
J: TRBJ2-7
V: TRBV28
DNA: TGTGCCAGCAGTTTGGGGACAGGGGGCCGAACCTACGAGCAGTACTTC
CDR3: CASSLGTGGRTYEQYF

D: TRBD2
size: few
J: TRBJ2-2
V: TRBV9
DNA: TGTGCCAGCAGCGTAGGAGGACTAGCGGTGACAGCCGGGGAGCTGTTTTTT
CDR3: CASSVGGLAVTAGELFF

D: -
size: -
J: TRBJ1-1
V: TRBV20-1
DNA: TGCAGTGCTAGAGATGAGAGTAGGCAGGGAGGAATACTGTTCGCTGAAGCTTTCTTT
CDR3: CSARDESRQGGILFAEAFF

D: -
size: many
J: TRBJ2-5
V: TRBV29-1
DNA: TGCAGCACCCGGACTTCCATCGAGACCCAGTACTTC
CDR3: CSTRTSIETQYF

D: TRBD2
size: few
J: TRBJ2-1
V: TRBV6-2/TRBV6-3
DNA: TGTGCCAGCTCTGCCCGGCTAGCGGGATTTGATGAGCAGTTCTTC
CDR3: CASSARLAGFDEQFF

D: -
size: -
J: TRBJ2-2
V: TRBV12-3/TRBV12-4
DNA: TGTGCCAGCAGTTTAGTGGAAGAGGCCGGGGAGCTGTTTTTT
CDR3: CASSLVEEAGELFF

D: -
size: -
J: TRBJ2-1
V: TRBV7-2
DNA: TGTGCCAGCCTTCTTTGGGAAGGAGACCCCCTCTACAATGAGCAGTTCTTC
CDR3: CASLLWEGDPLYNEQFF

D: TRBD1
size: few
J: TRBJ1-1
V: TRBV6-1
DNA: TGTGCCAGCACCCCGGGGACAGGCCAGCTGAACACTGAAGCTTTCTTT
CDR3: CASTPGTGQLNTEAFF

D: -
size: -
J: TRBJ2-3
V: TRBV18
DNA: TGTGCCAGCTCACCGGACAGCAGCACAGATACGCAGTATTTT
CDR3: CASSPDSSTDTQYF